The TCR beta chain described here comes from a study of long-term antiretroviral therapy in people with HIV. Study results and caveats: Although diversity increased after ART, it remained lower than in transplant donor controls.

This clone was detected only once. Its antigen is not known. At survey level, the immunoSEQ assay was run in its v3.0 version. Here immunoSEQ multiplex PCR was the method, and the copy in TCRdb shows in-frame clones only, minus some. The sample consists of about 36,000 clones, about 80% of them appearing once. CDR3 length: 16 amino acids. CDR1 and CDR2 (germline): SGDLS, YYNGEE. V trimming: 0 bases; J trimming: 6 bases; junction bases outside the gene matches: 6. Sequencing was performed on unsorted PBMCs, taken 3.4 years after starting antiretroviral therapy. V is TRBV9 and J is TRBJ2-3; the match to TRBD2 covers 11 bases. The receptor was isolated from a man aged 25-45 years with HIV. The CDR3 region is CASSVVTSGSWDTQYF. For the CDR3, the DNA is TGTGCCAGCAGCGTAGTTACTAGCGGGAGTTGGGATACGCAGTATTTT.